This T cell receptor beta chain emerged from a study of blood T cell repertoires in COVID-19. Trimming shortened V by 6 bases and J by 4 bases, and 16 bases separated the two germline ends. Germline V lookup: CDR1 MNHEY, CDR2 SMNVEV (reference sequence). This CDR3 is built from 16 residues. Under the authors' procedure: Quantification of nucleated cells was approximated via reference gene primer amplification. The data were produced by immunoSEQ multiplex PCR, yet TCRdb's version contains in-frame clones alone and is incomplete. D and trimming were read from the DNA, whereas the V and J calls and clone size are those reported in that table. The sample has 150,000 to 200,000 clones; 85% are singletons.

The chain combines TRBV27 with TRBJ1-6; D is unclear. The receptor's source is a human donor with acute or convalescent COVID-19. The donor label of this sample is uncertain. Sequenced input: peripheral blood. The CDR3: CASSPTGGFYNSPLHF. DNA for the CDR3: TGTGCCAGCAGCCCAACGGGAGGCTTTTATAATTCACCCCTCCACTTT.